Below are 28 T cell receptor beta chains sequenced from a single sample in a study of cytomegalovirus exposure and HLA in healthy donors. The table came from immunoSEQ multiplex PCR; TCRdb's copy has only in-frame clones and leaves some out. The sample records about 360,000 clones, 70% to 90% being singletons. Sample: PBMCs. These receptors all stem from a woman aged 18-29 years in good health and CMV-seronegative.

On this clone itself: This CDR3 is also generated by other DNA sequences in the sample. The J gene is TRBJ1-1, the V gene TRBV27; D gene uncertain. The CDR3 sequence is 13 residues long. Trimming shortened V by 1 base and J by 5 bases, and 8 bases separated the two germline ends. Germline V lookup: CDR1 MNHEY, CDR2 SMNVEV (reference sequence). The CDR3 sequence is CASSLFRGTEAFF. Written as DNA, the CDR3 is TGTGCCAGCAGTTTATTCCGGGGAACTGAAGCTTTCTTT.

This CDR3 is CASAPRQGSGYTF. The CDR3, as DNA: TGCGCCAGCGCACCGAGGCAGGGCTCGGGCTACACCTTC. This chain uses TRBV4-1 with TRBJ1-2, with D possibly matching TRBD1 (5 bases). Germline V CDR1 and CDR2: MGHRA, YSYEKL. This CDR3 contains 13 residues. V was cut by 8 bases and J by 8 bases, with 18 bases left in between.

CDR3 amino acids: CASSLSGHNSPLHF. Written as DNA, the CDR3 is TGCGCCAGCAGCTTGTCTGGGCATAATTCACCCCTCCACTTT. The gene calls are TRBV5-1 and TRBJ1-6; the D is unclear. Trimming took 1 base from V and 5 from J, leaving 7 bases between them. The CDR3 totals 14 residues. CDR1 SGHRS and CDR2 YFSETQ come from the germline V gene.

The chain joins TRBV5-1 to TRBJ2-1; possible D gene TRBD1, 5 bases. V gave up 0 bases and J gave up 10 bases, with 8 bases separating them. The CDR3 totals 12 residues. The germline V gene has CDR1 SGHRS and CDR2 YFSETQ. The CDR3 protein is CASSLGPGEQFF. CDR3 nucleotides: TGCGCCAGCAGCTTGGGTCCAGGGGAGCAGTTCTTC.

This clone was recorded once. The chain couples TRBV6-1 to TRBJ1-5; D call uncertain. Germline V gene lookup returns CDR1 MNHNS and CDR2 SASEGT. The CDR3 loop spans 12 amino acids. V dropped 3 bases and J dropped 6 bases, with 6 bases sitting between them. This chain's CDR3 is CASSDFFQPQHF. In DNA form, the CDR3 reads TGTGCCAGCAGTGATTTCTTTCAGCCCCAGCATTTT.

The rearrangement uses TRBV5-1 and TRBJ2-7; D is perhaps TRBD2 (5 bases). Trimming removed 4 bases from V and 2 bases from J, with 19 bases in between. The CDR3 loop spans 16 amino acids. In germline, CDR1 is SGHRS, CDR2 YFSETQ. The CDR3, as DNA: TGCGCCAGCAGCCCAACCCCGTCGGGGTACGCCTACGAGCAGTACTTC. Amino acids: CASSPTPSGYAYEQYF.

The chain is built from TRBV7-2 and TRBJ2-3; D gene unclear. This CDR3 has 13 amino acids. Germline V lookup: CDR1 SGHTA, CDR2 FQGNSA. V was trimmed by 3 bases and J by 4 bases, leaving 8 bases between them. The CDR3 DNA follows: TGTGCCAGCAGCTTCGTCCCTTCAGATACGCAGTATTTT. Its translation is CASSFVPSDTQYF.

The chain links TRBV6-5 to TRBJ1-1, with 8 nucleotides matching TRBD1. V shed 4 bases, J shed 6 bases, and the junction held 13 bases outside the gene matches. The CDR3 is 16 amino acids. CDR1 MNHEY and CDR2 SVGAGI come from the germline V gene. The CDR3, as DNA: TGTGCCAGCAGTTCCAGACGGACAGGGCGGAGGGCTGAAGCTTTCTTT. Amino acids: CASSSRRTGRRAEAFF.

The table lists this clone with a few counts. The chain uses TRBV15 and TRBJ1-1, with D unclear. CDR3 length: 12 amino acids. Germline CDR1 LNHNV, CDR2 YYDKDF (reference sequence). V was trimmed by 3 bases and J by 7 bases, leaving 9 bases between them. The CDR3: CATSSAQFEAFF. The CDR3 bases are TGTGCCACCAGCAGCGCACAGTTTGAAGCTTTCTTT.

The chain joins TRBV28 to TRBJ2-7; D perhaps matches TRBD2 (6 bases). V was trimmed by 1 base and J by 4 bases, leaving 14 bases between them. Germline V gives CDR1 MDHEN, CDR2 SYDVKM. The CDR3 covers 15 residues. CDR3 bases: TGTGCCAGCAGTTTATCGGCTAGCGTTCAGTACGAGCAGTACTTC. Residues: CASSLSASVQYEQYF.

The V gene is TRBV27, the J gene TRBJ1-1; D is uncertain. Germline V lookup: CDR1 MNHEY, CDR2 SMNVEV (reference sequence). This CDR3 has 17 amino acids. Deletions cut 5 bases from V and 1 base from J, with 20 bases between. The CDR3 reads CASSQHLGRRSNTEAFF. The DNA of the CDR3 is TGTGCCAGCAGTCAGCATCTGGGCAGAAGATCGAACACTGAAGCTTTCTTT.

The chain combines TRBV6-5 with TRBJ1-6; 10 bases align to TRBD1. V gave up 7 bases and J gave up 9 bases; unmatched junction bases: 9. Per germline, CDR1 MNHEY and CDR2 SVGAGI. The CDR3 consists of 15 residues. The CDR3, as DNA: TGTGCCAGCACCGATGACAGGGGGCTAAGTTCACCCCTCCACTTT. Amino acid sequence: CASTDDRGLSSPLHF.

This clone was counted once. J is TRBJ2-3 and V is TRBV4-1; possible D gene TRBD2, 6 bases. CDR3 length equals 15 residues. Germline values: CDR1 MGHRA, CDR2 YSYEKL. Trimming removed 1 base at V and 0 bases at J, with 8 bases between. In DNA, the CDR3 is TGCGCCAGCAGCCAAGCCGGGACTAGCACAGATACGCAGTATTTT. Its translation is CASSQAGTSTDTQYF.

The chain combines TRBV5-4 with TRBJ2-2; D might be TRBD1 (5 bases). With 1 base removed from V and 7 bases from J, the gap between germline ends came to 8 bases. The CDR3 runs 13 residues. From germline, CDR1 is SGHNT and CDR2 YYREEE (reference sequence). CDR3 sequence reads: CASSLQGGGELFF. CDR3 sequence (DNA): TGTGCCAGCAGCTTGCAGGGCGGCGGGGAGCTGTTTTTT. The full variable domain, with the rest looked up from reference TRBV5-4 and TRBJ2-2, is ETGVTQSPTHLIKTRGQQVTLRCSSQSGHNTVSWYQQALGQGPQFIFQYYREEENGRGNFPPRFSGLQFPNYSSELNVNALELDDSALYLCASSLQGGGELFFGEGSRLTVL.

The gene calls are TRBV5-5 and TRBJ1-1, with 9 bases fitting TRBD1. V lost 4 bases, J lost 4 bases, and 11 bases stayed unmatched. The CDR3 sequence is 16 residues long. Germline-derived CDR1 and CDR2 are SGHKS and YYEKEE (reference sequence). This chain's CDR3 is CASSKPYRGQATEAFF. The CDR3 nucleotides are TGTGCCAGCAGCAAACCCTACAGGGGGCAAGCCACTGAAGCTTTCTTT. The whole variable domain, filled in from reference TRBV5-5 and TRBJ1-1, reads DAGVTQSPTHLIKTRGQQVTLRCSPISGHKSVSWYQQVLGQGPQFIFQYYEKEERGRGNFPDRFSARQFPNYSSELNVNALLLGDSALYLCASSKPYRGQATEAFFGQGTRLTVV.

This chain links TRBV2 with TRBJ2-7, with 11 bases lining up with TRBD2. Germline CDR1 SNHLY, CDR2 FYNNEI. The length of the CDR3 is 13 residues. V dropped 7 bases and J dropped 4; count of bases not matched to a gene: 3. As DNA, the CDR3 is TGTGCCAGCACGCTAGCGGGAGGTTACGAGCAGTACTTC. This encodes CASTLAGGYEQYF.

The chain employs TRBV5-5 and TRBJ2-2; possibly TRBD2 for D (6 bases). This CDR3 contains 16 residues. Trimming left V 4 bases short and J 0 bases short, with 13 bases between. Germline V gives CDR1 SGHKS, CDR2 YYEKEE (reference sequence). Here the CDR3 DNA reads TGTGCCAGCAGCGTACTAGCCGCTACGAACACCGGGGAGCTGTTTTTT. Translation: CASSVLAATNTGELFF. Using reference TRBV5-5 and TRBJ2-2 for the parts outside the CDR3, the full variable domain is DAGVTQSPTHLIKTRGQQVTLRCSPISGHKSVSWYQQVLGQGPQFIFQYYEKEERGRGNFPDRFSARQFPNYSSELNVNALLLGDSALYLCASSVLAATNTGELFFGEGSRLTVL.

The chain uses TRBV2 and TRBJ2-3; TRBD2 agrees at 8 bases. Germline V gene sequence: CDR1 SNHLY, CDR2 FYNNEI. V shed 6 bases, J shed 6 bases, and the junction held 8 bases outside the gene matches. This CDR3 contains 14 residues. CDR3: CASSGPGGGDTQYF. DNA for the CDR3: TGTGCCAGCAGCGGACCGGGGGGGGGTGATACGCAGTATTTT.

This clone was counted once. The chain carries TRBV6-5 and TRBJ1-1, with D perhaps matching TRBD1 (5 bases). From germline, CDR1 is MNHEY and CDR2 SVGAGI. The CDR3 loop spans 14 amino acids. V was trimmed by 2 bases and J by 5 bases, leaving 12 bases between them. In nucleotides, the CDR3 is TGTGCCAGCAGTTACCTCGACAGTCTAACTGAAGCTTTCTTT. This codes for CASSYLDSLTEAFF.

A note on this clone: Other DNA sequences in this specimen translate into the identical CDR3. This chain links TRBV7-9 with TRBJ2-7, with 9 bases matching TRBD1. Germline assignment: CDR1 SEHNR and CDR2 FQNEAQ (reference sequence). The CDR3 spans 15 residues. V shed 4 bases, J shed 1 base, and the junction held 5 bases outside the gene matches. CDR3 coding DNA: TGTGCCAGCAGCTCCAGAGGGACAGGGTCCTACGAGCAGTACTTC. It translates to CASSSRGTGSYEQYF.

The chain employs TRBV11-2 and TRBJ2-1; D may be TRBD2 (5 bases). V lost 6 bases, J lost 5 bases, and 17 bases lay in between. The CDR3 covers 15 residues. CDR1 is SGHAT, CDR2 FQNNGV, per germline. The CDR3 spells CASRAYLPADNEQFF. The CDR3 nucleotides are TGTGCCAGCAGGGCCTACCTTCCAGCGGACAATGAGCAGTTCTTC.

This clone has a handful of counts. This chain joins TRBV9 and TRBJ1-2; TRBD1 is a possible D gene (6 bases). The CDR3 is 17 amino acids. The germline CDR1 and CDR2 sequences are SGDLS and YYNGEE. V lost 4 bases, J lost 4 bases, and 23 bases lay in between. The CDR3 region is CASSHPVSGQSIYGYTF. CDR3 DNA: TGTGCCAGCAGCCACCCTGTGAGTGGACAGTCAATCTATGGCTACACCTTC.

The chain couples TRBV25-1 to TRBJ1-4; 7 bases are shared with TRBD1. The trim removed 2 bases at V and 3 bases at J, leaving 0 bases unmatched. CDR1 is MGHDK, CDR2 SYGVNS, per germline. The CDR3 is made up of 14 amino acids. The CDR3 nucleotides are TGTGCCAGCAGTGAAGGGACAGCTAATGAAAAACTGTTTTTT. Amino acids: CASSEGTANEKLFF. The variable domain in full, with the rest retrieved from reference TRBV25-1 and TRBJ1-4, is EADIYQTPRYLVIGTGKKITLECSQTMGHDKMYWYQQDPGMELHLIHYSYGVNSTEKGDLSSESTVSRIRTEHFPLTLESARPSHTSQYLCASSEGTANEKLFFGSGTQLSVL.

This chain links TRBV7-9 with TRBJ2-1; D is undetermined. The CDR3 is 15 amino acids. Germline CDR1 is SEHNR and CDR2 is FQNEAQ (reference sequence). Trimming removed 5 bases at V and 4 bases at J, with 15 bases between. CDR3 protein: CASSLPSTTYNEQFF. Written as DNA, the CDR3 is TGTGCCAGCAGCCTTCCCAGTACTACGTACAATGAGCAGTTCTTC.

The genes are TRBV10-3 and TRBJ2-1, with D possibly being TRBD2 (7 bases). V lost 7 bases to trimming and J lost 8 bases, with 18 bases between them. Germline V gene lookup returns CDR1 ENHRY and CDR2 SYGVKD. The CDR3 spans 14 residues. CDR3 nucleotide sequence: TGTGCCATCAAGAAAAGGGGGGGCGGAGATGAGCAGTTCTTC. It specifies CAIKKRGGGDEQFF.

The chain links TRBV28 to TRBJ1-3; TRBD1 might be the D (5 bases). Looked up from germline, CDR1 is MDHEN and CDR2 is SYDVKM. The CDR3 is 13 amino acids. V lost 3 bases and J lost 9, with 12 bases in between. Here the CDR3 reads CASSFAGRRTIYF. The DNA of the CDR3 is TGTGCCAGCAGTTTTGCAGGGCGGCGCACCATATATTTT.

V is TRBV11-2 and J is TRBJ1-2; TRBD1 is a possible D gene (5 bases). Germline V gives CDR1 SGHAT, CDR2 FQNNGV. V lost 2 bases, J lost 2 bases, and 18 bases lay in between. The CDR3 runs 17 residues. The CDR3 reads CASSLSPVEGTNYGYTF. The CDR3 DNA sequence: TGTGCCAGCAGCTTATCTCCAGTGGAGGGGACGAACTATGGCTACACCTTC.

CDR3 in DNA: TGTGCCAGCAGCCCGCTCGGGGTCTACGAGCAGTACTTC. Amino acids: CASSPLGVYEQYF. The V and J genes are TRBV11-2 and TRBJ2-7; D is perhaps TRBD2 (5 bases). Germline V gene data show CDR1 as SGHAT and CDR2 as FQNNGV. Deletions cut 5 bases from V and 3 bases from J, with 11 bases between. The CDR3 is 13 residues long.